The 19 T cell receptor beta chains below all came from one sample that was sequenced in a study of CD8 T cells in Susac syndrome. Roughly 0.5 to 1 ug RNA was reverse transcribed with random hexamers. TCRdb processed the immunoSEQ multiplex PCR reads anew with MiXCR; each CDR3 protein has one entry. The repertoire includes roughly 84,000 distinct CDR3 sequences, about 96% of them detected once, and roughly 0.4% sits in the top ten. Sequencing input: CD8+ T cells from PBMCs. Receptor source: a human donor with Susac syndrome.

This clonotype was counted once. The chain has TRBV29-1 and TRBJ1-1; D uncertain. Trimming took off 5 bases at V and 0 bases at J, with 10 bases between the two ends. The CDR3 covers 13 residues. The germline CDR1 and CDR2 sequences are SQVTM and ANQGSEA. As DNA, the CDR3 is TGCAGCGTTCAGCCTAGTTTGAACACTGAAGCTTTCTTT. Translating it yields CSVQPSLNTEAFF. Based on the CDR3 plus reference TRBV29-1 and TRBJ1-1, the full variable domain is SAVISQKPSRDICQRGTSLTIQCQVDSQVTMMFWYRQQPGQSLTLIATANQGSEATYESGFVIDKFPISRPNLTFSTLTVSNMSPEDSSIYLCSVQPSLNTEAFFGQGTRLTVV.

This chain connects TRBV27 to TRBJ2-7; tentatively, D is TRBD1 (5 bases). Trimming took 6 bases from V and 3 from J, leaving 15 bases between them. The CDR3 extends over 14 amino acids. Germline V gene lookup returns CDR1 MNHEY and CDR2 SMNVEV (reference sequence). Written as DNA, the CDR3 is TGTGCCAGCAGCAGCCTGGGGCAGCTCTACGAGCAGTACTTC. It specifies CASSSLGQLYEQYF.

This chain joins TRBV20-1 and TRBJ1-2; D gene ambiguous. The V end was cut by 0 bases, the J end by 4 bases, with 15 bases between. The CDR3 extends over 15 amino acids. CDR1 DFQATT and CDR2 SNEGSKA come from the germline V gene (reference sequence). The CDR3 region is CSARDPLEGVYGYTF. The CDR3 nucleotides are TGCAGTGCTAGAGATCCCCTGGAAGGCGTCTATGGCTACACCTTC.

This clonotype occurred a few times. The chain links TRBV30 to TRBJ2-1, with a weak D call TRBD1 (7 bases). The germline gives CDR1 GTSNPN, CDR2 SVGIG (reference sequence). The CDR3 length is 14 residues. V shed 3 bases and J shed 5 bases, with 14 bases lying between them. The CDR3 protein is CAWSRGTANNEQFF. The DNA of the CDR3 is TGTGCCTGGAGCCGCGGGACAGCTAACAATGAGCAGTTCTTC.

In nucleotides, the CDR3 is TGTGCCAGCAGCGGTACCGGGACGGAGGATGCAAAAGAGACCCAGTACTTC. The encoded protein is CASSGTGTEDAKETQYF. The V gene is TRBV9, the J gene TRBJ2-5; D is perhaps TRBD1 or TRBD2 (5 bases each). Trimming removed 3 bases from V and 3 bases from J, with 21 bases in between. This CDR3 is 17 amino acids long. The germline CDR1 and CDR2 sequences are SGDLS and YYNGEE.

The chain employs TRBV10-3 and TRBJ2-1; D unresolved. The CDR3 consists of 12 residues. V gave up 2 bases and J gave up 7 bases, with 6 bases separating them. Looked up from germline, CDR1 is ENHRY and CDR2 is SYGVKD. This CDR3 is CAISEALNEQFF. The DNA for the CDR3 is TGTGCCATCAGTGAGGCACTAAATGAGCAGTTCTTC.

This chain uses TRBV9 with TRBJ1-1; TRBD1 is a possible D gene (6 bases). Trimming took off 5 bases at V and 7 bases at J, with 15 bases between the two ends. Germline V lookup: CDR1 SGDLS, CDR2 YYNGEE. CDR3 length equals 13 residues. In nucleotides, the CDR3 is TGTGCCAGCAGTGCCGGGGGGCGGAGTGAAGCTTTCTTT. Its protein is CASSAGGRSEAFF.

The V gene is TRBV29-1, the J gene TRBJ1-1; tentative D call: TRBD1 (5 bases). This CDR3 is 11 amino acids long. Trimming removed 4 bases from V and 5 bases from J, with 8 bases in between. Looked up from germline, CDR1 is SQVTM and CDR2 is ANQGSEA. The CDR3 spells CSVGWGTEAFF. CDR3 DNA: TGCAGCGTTGGTTGGGGGACTGAAGCTTTCTTT.

The chain carries TRBV29-1 and TRBJ2-2; either TRBD1 or TRBD2 may supply D (5 bases each). V lost 3 bases, J lost 4 bases, and 12 bases lay in between. This CDR3 contains 14 residues. CDR1 is SQVTM, CDR2 ANQGSEA, per germline. Written as DNA, the CDR3 is TGCAGCGTTGACCTGGGTGGGGGCACCGGGGAGCTGTTTTTT. Amino acids: CSVDLGGGTGELFF.

The V gene is TRBV5-4, the J gene TRBJ2-3; 11 bases are shared with TRBD2. J was trimmed by 3 bases and V by 5 bases; bases with no gene match: 14. The CDR3 runs 18 residues. Germline CDR1 and CDR2: SGHNT and YYREEE (reference sequence). The CDR3 nucleotides read TGTGCCAGCAGGCCTACTAGCGGGAGATTGGGGTTAACAGATACGCAGTATTTT. It encodes CASRPTSGRLGLTDTQYF.

The chain recombines TRBV6-5 with TRBJ2-7, with 7 bases that match TRBD1. The CDR3 extends over 13 amino acids. CDR1 is MNHEY and CDR2 is SVGAGI in the germline V gene. V lost 6 bases and J lost 2; bases outside the gene matches: 4. CDR3: CASSGDSAYEQYF. The CDR3 nucleotides are TGTGCCAGCAGCGGGGACAGTGCCTACGAGCAGTACTTC.

V is TRBV29-1 and J is TRBJ2-2, with TRBD2 identical over 11 bases. In germline, CDR1 is SQVTM, CDR2 ANQGSEA. Trimming cost V 8 bases and J 1 base; bases outside gene matches: 3. The CDR3 extends over 14 amino acids. The CDR3 DNA follows: TGCAGCTTCGGACTAGCGGGGAACACCGGGGAGCTGTTTTTT. Protein: CSFGLAGNTGELFF.

The rearrangement joins TRBV29-1 to TRBJ1-1, with 7 bases lining up with TRBD1. V lost 0 bases and J lost 0; bases outside the gene matches: 1. The CDR3 has 14 amino acids. CDR1 and CDR2 from the germline V gene are SQVTM and ANQGSEA. The CDR3 region is CSVEEGGLNTEAFF. CDR3 coding DNA: TGCAGCGTTGAAGAAGGGGGCTTGAACACTGAAGCTTTCTTT.

This chain joins TRBV7-2 and TRBJ2-1, with D maybe TRBD1 (7 bases). The V end was cut by 5 bases, the J end by 6 bases, with 20 bases between. The germline gives CDR1 SGHTA, CDR2 FQGNSA. The CDR3 is made up of 16 amino acids. As DNA, the CDR3 is TGTGCCAGCAGCGGACAAGGGGGGACAGCGACCAATGAGCAGTTCTTC. It codes for CASSGQGGTATNEQFF.

The chain has TRBV12-3 or TRBV12-4 and TRBJ2-5, with D possibly matching TRBD2 (5 bases). The CDR3 has 14 amino acids. V shed 3 bases and J shed 5 bases, with 13 bases lying between them. CDR3 loop: CASSFDLRRETQYF. The CDR3, as DNA: TGTGCCAGCAGTTTTGATCTTAGGAGGGAGACCCAGTACTTC.

The chain has TRBV12-3 or TRBV12-4 and TRBJ2-7; 7 nucleotides align to TRBD2. The CDR3 contains 15 residues. V shed 7 bases and J 1 base; nucleotides not matched to a gene: 10. CDR3 residues: CASTLGSGQSYEQYF. For the CDR3, the DNA is TGTGCCAGCACTTTGGGTAGCGGGCAATCCTACGAGCAGTACTTC.

This clonotype showed up just once. The chain uses TRBV7-9 and TRBJ2-7; a possible D gene is TRBD2 (6 bases). The CDR3 runs to 11 residues. Trimming took 5 bases from V and 7 from J, leaving 9 bases between them. Germline-derived CDR1 and CDR2 are SEHNR and FQNEAQ (reference sequence). CDR3 nucleotide sequence: TGTGCCAGCAGCCATGGGGGGGAGCAGTACTTC. Protein product: CASSHGGEQYF.

In this sample, this clonotype turned up once. This sequence joins TRBV20-1 and TRBJ2-3; TRBD2 matches at 9 bases. From germline, CDR1 is DFQATT and CDR2 SNEGSKA (reference sequence). With V trimmed by 8 bases and J by 5 bases, 17 bases remained unmatched. The CDR3 has 16 amino acids. The CDR3 DNA reads TGCAGTTCCCTCGGAGGCGGGGGGGCCAGGTTAGATACGCAGTATTTT. This gives the protein CSSLGGGGARLDTQYF.

The chain recombines TRBV12-3 or TRBV12-4 with TRBJ1-5, with a possible D match to TRBD1 (6 bases). Trimming shortened V by 5 bases and J by 6 bases, and 20 bases separated the two germline ends. The CDR3 covers 16 residues. CDR3 sequence (DNA): TGTGCCAGCAGTCCCTACAGGGAAGGTGGCGGTCAGCCCCAGCATTTT. Encoded protein: CASSPYREGGGQPQHF.